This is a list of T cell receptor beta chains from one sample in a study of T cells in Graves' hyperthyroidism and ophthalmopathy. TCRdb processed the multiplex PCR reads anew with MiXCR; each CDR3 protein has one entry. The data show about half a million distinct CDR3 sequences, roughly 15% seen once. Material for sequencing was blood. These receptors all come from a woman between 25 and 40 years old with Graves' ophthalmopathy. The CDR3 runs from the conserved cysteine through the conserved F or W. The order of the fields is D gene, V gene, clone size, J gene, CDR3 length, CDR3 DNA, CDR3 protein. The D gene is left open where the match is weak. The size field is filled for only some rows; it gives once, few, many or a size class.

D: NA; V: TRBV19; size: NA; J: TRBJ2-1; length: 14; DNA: TGTGCCAGTAGTCAATCGAGCTCCTACAATGAGCAGTTCTTC; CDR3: CASSQSSSYNEQFF
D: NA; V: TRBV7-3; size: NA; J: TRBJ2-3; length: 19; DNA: TGTGCCAGCAGCTCTTTTAGCCCGACGCAGGGGATCCTCACAGATACGCAGTATTTT; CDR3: CASSSFSPTQGILTDTQYF
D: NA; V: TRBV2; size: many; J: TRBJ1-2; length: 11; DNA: TGTGCCAGCGGTACACTCTATGGCTACACCTTC; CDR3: CASGTLYGYTF
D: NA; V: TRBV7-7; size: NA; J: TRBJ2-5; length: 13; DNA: TGTGCTAGCTCCGGGGGAGTACGCGAGACCCAGTACTTC; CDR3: CASSGGVRETQYF
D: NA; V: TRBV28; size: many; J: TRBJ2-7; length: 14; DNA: TGTGCCAGCAGTTTTCAGGGGGAGGACTACGAGCAGTACTTC; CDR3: CASSFQGEDYEQYF
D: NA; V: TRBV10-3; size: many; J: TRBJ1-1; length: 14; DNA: TGTGCCATCAGTGAGGACAGGATGAACACTGAAGCTTTCTTT; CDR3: CAISEDRMNTEAFF
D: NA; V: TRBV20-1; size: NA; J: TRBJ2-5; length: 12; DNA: TGCAGTGCTAGGTTGGGTGGGGAGGCCCAGTACTTC; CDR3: CSARLGGEAQYF
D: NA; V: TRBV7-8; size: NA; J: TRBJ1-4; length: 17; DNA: TGTGCCAGCAGCTTAGGATGGGGGGCTTTCACTAATGAAAAACTGTTTTTT; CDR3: CASSLGWGAFTNEKLFF
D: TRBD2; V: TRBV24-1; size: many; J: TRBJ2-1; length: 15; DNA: TGTGCCACCAGCCTTGGACTAGCGGCCTACAATGAGCAGTTCTTC; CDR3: CATSLGLAAYNEQFF
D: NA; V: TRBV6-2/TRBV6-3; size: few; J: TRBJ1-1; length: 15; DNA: TGTGCCAGCAGTGAAAGTCGGAGGAGCCACACTGAAGCTTTCTTT; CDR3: CASSESRRSHTEAFF
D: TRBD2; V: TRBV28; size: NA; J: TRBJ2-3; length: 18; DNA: TGTGCCAGCAGCTTTCTCTCGGGGGGCACCGGGGGGGGAGATACGCAGTATTTT; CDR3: CASSFLSGGTGGGDTQYF
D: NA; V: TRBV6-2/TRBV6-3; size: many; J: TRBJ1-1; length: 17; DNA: TGTGCCAGCAGTTACTCAACCGGTGTAGTCGTGAACACTGAAGCTTTCTTT; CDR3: CASSYSTGVVVNTEAFF
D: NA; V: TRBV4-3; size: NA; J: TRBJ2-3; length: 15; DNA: TGCGCCAGCAGCCCGGTGAGCACACACGGAGATACGCAGTATTTT; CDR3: CASSPVSTHGDTQYF
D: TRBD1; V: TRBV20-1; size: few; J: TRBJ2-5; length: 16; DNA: TGCAGTGCTAGTCGACAGGGACAGCTTGGCGCTGAGACCCAGTACTTC; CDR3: CSASRQGQLGAETQYF
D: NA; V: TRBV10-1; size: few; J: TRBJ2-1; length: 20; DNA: TGCGCCAGCAGTGATAATCTAATTTCAGGGAGGAAGGGTTCCTACAATGAGCAGTTCTTC; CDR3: CASSDNLISGRKGSYNEQFF
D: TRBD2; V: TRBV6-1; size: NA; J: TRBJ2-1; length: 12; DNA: TGTGCCAGCAGTCATCCGGGACTAGGGCGGTTCTTC; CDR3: CASSHPGLGRFF
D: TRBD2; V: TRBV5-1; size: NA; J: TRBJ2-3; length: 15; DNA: TGCGCCAGCAGCATTAGCGGGAGGGACACAGATACGCAGTATTTT; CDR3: CASSISGRDTDTQYF
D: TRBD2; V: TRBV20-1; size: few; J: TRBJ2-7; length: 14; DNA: TGCAGTGCTAGTACTAGCGGTGTAACCTACGAGCAGTACTTC; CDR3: CSASTSGVTYEQYF
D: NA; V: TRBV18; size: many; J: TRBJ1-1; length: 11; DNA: TGTGCCAGCTCAACGGGACTTGAAGCTTTCTTT; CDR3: CASSTGLEAFF
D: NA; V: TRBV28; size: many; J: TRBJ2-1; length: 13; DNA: TGTGCCAGCACTTTAAGGACCTACAATGAGCAGTTCTTC; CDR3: CASTLRTYNEQFF
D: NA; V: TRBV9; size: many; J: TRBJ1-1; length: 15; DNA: TGTGCCAGCAGCGTAGGGGCGGGCTTTGGCACTGAAGCTTTCTTT; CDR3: CASSVGAGFGTEAFF
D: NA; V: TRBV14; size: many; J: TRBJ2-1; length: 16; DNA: TGTGCCAGCAGCCAAGAACCTAATCTGAGGGGTGGTGAGCAGTTCTTC; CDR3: CASSQEPNLRGGEQFF
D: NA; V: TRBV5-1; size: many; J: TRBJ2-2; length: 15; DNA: TGCGCCAGCAGCGCTTACGGAGTTATGACCGGGGAGCTGTTTTTT; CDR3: CASSAYGVMTGELFF